What follows is one TCR beta chain and its context. Followed longitudinally, the Seattle patients had been enrolled during active infection. This entry comes from a study of blood T cell repertoires in COVID-19. How the authors handled the data: The authors estimated nucleated cell counts from reference gene primer amplification. Profiled with immunoSEQ multiplex PCR; TCRdb holds only in-frame clones, not every one. That table supplies the V and J calls and clone size; D and trimming were determined from the DNA. The sample carries about 170,000 clones, around four fifths recorded once. Sequencing was performed on peripheral blood. This TCR derives from a woman of 80 years or more with COVID-19, enrolled during active disease.

CDR3 nucleotide sequence: TGCGCCAGCAGCCAAGACCCAGCGGGTATTCAGCCCCAGCATTTT. As protein: CASSQDPAGIQPQHF. The chain is built from TRBV4-1 and TRBJ1-5; D is unresolved. Germline values: CDR1 MGHRA, CDR2 YSYEKL. The CDR3 is 15 residues long. Trimming removed 0 bases from V and 6 bases from J, with 12 bases in between.